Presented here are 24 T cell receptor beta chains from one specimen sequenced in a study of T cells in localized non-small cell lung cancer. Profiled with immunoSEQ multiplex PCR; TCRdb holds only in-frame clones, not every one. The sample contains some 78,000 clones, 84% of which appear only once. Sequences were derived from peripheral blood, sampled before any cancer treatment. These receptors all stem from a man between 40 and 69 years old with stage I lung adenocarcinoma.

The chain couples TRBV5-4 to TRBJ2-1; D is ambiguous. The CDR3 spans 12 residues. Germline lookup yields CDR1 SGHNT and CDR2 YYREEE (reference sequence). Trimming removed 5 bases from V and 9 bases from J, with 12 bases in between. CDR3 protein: CASRTPTGEQFF. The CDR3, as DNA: TGTGCCAGCAGGACTCCTACGGGTGAGCAGTTCTTC.

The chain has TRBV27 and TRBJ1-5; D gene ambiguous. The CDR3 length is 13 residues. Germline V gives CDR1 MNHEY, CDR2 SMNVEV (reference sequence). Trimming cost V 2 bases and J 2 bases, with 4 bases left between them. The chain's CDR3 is CASSLQGNQPQHF. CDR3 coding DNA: TGTGCCAGCAGTTTACAGGGCAATCAGCCCCAGCATTTT.

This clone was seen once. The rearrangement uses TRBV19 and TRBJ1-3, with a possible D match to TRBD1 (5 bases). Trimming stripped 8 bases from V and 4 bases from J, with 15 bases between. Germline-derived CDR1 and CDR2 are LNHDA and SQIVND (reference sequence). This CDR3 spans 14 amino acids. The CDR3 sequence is CASLNPGAGNTIYF. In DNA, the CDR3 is TGTGCCAGTCTAAATCCCGGGGCCGGAAACACCATATATTTT. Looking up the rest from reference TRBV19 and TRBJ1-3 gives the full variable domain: DGGITQSPKYLFRKEGQNVTLSCEQNLNHDAMYWYRQDPGQGLRLIYYSQIVNDFQKGDIAEGYSVSREKKESFPLTVTSAQKNPTAFYLCASLNPGAGNTIYFGEGSWLTVV.

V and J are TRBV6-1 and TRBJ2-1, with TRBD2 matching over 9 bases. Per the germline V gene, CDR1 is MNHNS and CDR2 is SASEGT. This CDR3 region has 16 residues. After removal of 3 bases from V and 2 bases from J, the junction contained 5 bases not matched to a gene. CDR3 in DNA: TGTGCCAGCAGTGATGAAGGCGGGAGGGCCTACAATGAGCAGTTCTTC. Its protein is CASSDEGGRAYNEQFF.

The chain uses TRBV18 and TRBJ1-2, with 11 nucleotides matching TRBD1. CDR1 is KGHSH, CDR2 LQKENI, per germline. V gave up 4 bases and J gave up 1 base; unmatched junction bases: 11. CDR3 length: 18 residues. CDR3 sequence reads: CASSRTGTGGLINYGYTF. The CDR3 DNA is TGTGCCAGCTCACGCACCGGGACAGGGGGGCTTATTAACTATGGCTACACCTTC. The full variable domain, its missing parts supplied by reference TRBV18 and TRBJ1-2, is NAGVMQNPRHLVRRRGQEARLRCSPMKGHSHVYWYRQLPEEGLKFMVYLQKENIIDESGMPKERFSAEFPKEGPSILRIQQVVRGDSAAYFCASSRTGTGGLINYGYTFGSGTRLTVV.

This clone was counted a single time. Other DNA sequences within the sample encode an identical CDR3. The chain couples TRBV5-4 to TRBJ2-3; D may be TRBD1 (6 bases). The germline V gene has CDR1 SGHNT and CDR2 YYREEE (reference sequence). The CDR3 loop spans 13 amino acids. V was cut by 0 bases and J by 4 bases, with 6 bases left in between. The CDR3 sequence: CASSLAGADTQYF. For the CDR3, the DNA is TGTGCCAGCAGCTTGGCAGGGGCAGATACGCAGTATTTT.

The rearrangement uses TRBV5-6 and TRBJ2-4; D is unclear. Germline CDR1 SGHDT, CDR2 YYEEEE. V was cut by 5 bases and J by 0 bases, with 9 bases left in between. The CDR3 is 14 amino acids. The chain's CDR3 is CASRAWGAKNIQYF. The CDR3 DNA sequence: TGTGCCAGCAGAGCTTGGGGAGCCAAAAACATTCAGTACTTC.

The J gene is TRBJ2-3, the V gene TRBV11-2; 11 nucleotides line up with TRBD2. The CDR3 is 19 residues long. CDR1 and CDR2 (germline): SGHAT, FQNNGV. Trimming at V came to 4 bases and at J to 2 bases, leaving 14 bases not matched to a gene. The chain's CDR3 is CASSSRPPGLAATTDTQYF. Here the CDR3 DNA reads TGTGCCAGCAGCTCAAGACCCCCGGGACTAGCGGCGACCACAGATACGCAGTATTTT.

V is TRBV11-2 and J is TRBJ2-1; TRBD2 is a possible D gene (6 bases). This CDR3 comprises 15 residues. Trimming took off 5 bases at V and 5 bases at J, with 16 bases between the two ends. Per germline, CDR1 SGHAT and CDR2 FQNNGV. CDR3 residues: CASSEGWRDHNEQFF. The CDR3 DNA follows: TGTGCCAGCAGCGAGGGGTGGAGGGACCACAATGAGCAGTTCTTC.

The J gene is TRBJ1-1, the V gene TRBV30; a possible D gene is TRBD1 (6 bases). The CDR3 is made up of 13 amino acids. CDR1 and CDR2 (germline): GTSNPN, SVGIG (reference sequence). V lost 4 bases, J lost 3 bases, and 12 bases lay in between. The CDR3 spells CAWKSGGHTEAFF. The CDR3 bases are TGTGCCTGGAAGTCCGGGGGGCACACTGAAGCTTTCTTT.

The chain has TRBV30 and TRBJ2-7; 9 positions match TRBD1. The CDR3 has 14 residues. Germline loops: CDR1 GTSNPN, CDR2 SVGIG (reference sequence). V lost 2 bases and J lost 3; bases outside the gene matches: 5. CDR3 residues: CAWSKATGGYEQYF. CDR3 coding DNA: TGTGCCTGGAGTAAAGCGACAGGGGGCTACGAGCAGTACTTC.

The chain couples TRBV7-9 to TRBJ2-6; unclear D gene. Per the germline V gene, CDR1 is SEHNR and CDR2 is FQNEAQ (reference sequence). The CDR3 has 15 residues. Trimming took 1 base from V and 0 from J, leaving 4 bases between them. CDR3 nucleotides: TGTGCCAGCAGCTTAGACGGCTCTGGGGCCAACGTCCTGACTTTC. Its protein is CASSLDGSGANVLTF. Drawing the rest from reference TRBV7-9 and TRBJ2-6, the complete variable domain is DTGVSQNPRHKITKRGQNVTFRCDPISEHNRLYWYRQTLGQGPEFLTYFQNEAQLEKSRLLSDRFSAERPKGSFSTLEIQRTEQGDSAMYLCASSLDGSGANVLTFGAGSRLTVL.

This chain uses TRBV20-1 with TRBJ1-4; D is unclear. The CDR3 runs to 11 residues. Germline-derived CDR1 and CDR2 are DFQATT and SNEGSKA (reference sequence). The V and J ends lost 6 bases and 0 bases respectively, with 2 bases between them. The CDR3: CSAATNEKLFF. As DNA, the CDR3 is TGCAGTGCAGCAACTAATGAAAAACTGTTTTTT.

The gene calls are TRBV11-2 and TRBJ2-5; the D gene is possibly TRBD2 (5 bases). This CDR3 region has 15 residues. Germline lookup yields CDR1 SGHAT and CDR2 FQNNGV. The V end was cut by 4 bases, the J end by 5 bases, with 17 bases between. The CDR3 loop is CASSSYGSRGETQYF. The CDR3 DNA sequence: TGTGCCAGCAGCTCATACGGGTCTCGGGGTGAGACCCAGTACTTC. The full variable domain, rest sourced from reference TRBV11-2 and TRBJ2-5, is EAGVAQSPRYKIIEKRQSVAFWCNPISGHATLYWYQQILGQGPKLLIQFQNNGVVDDSQLPKDRFSAERLKGVDSTLKIQPAKLEDSAVYLCASSSYGSRGETQYFGPGTRLLVL.

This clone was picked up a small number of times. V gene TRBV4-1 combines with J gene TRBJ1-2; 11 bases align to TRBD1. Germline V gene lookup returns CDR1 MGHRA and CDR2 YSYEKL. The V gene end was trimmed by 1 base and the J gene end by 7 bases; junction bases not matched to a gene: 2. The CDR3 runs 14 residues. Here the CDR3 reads CASSQVGTGGGYTF. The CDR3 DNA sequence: TGCGCCAGCAGCCAAGTAGGGACAGGGGGTGGCTACACCTTC.

The CDR3 sequence: CASSNRQVQETQYF. CDR3 coding DNA: TGTGCCAGTAGCAACAGACAGGTACAAGAGACCCAGTACTTC. V and J are TRBV19 and TRBJ2-5, with TRBD1 as a possible D gene (6 bases). CDR3 length: 14 amino acids. Germline values: CDR1 LNHDA, CDR2 SQIVND (reference sequence). Trimming removed 6 bases from V and 2 bases from J, with 13 bases in between.

The CDR3 region has the DNA TGTGCCTGGAGTGTCGGCCGAAGAGAGACCCAGTACTTC. Its translation: CAWSVGRRETQYF. V is TRBV30 and J is TRBJ2-5; no definite D call. Germline V gene sequence: CDR1 GTSNPN, CDR2 SVGIG (reference sequence). Trimming left V 0 bases short and J 4 bases short, with 9 bases between. The CDR3 consists of 13 residues.

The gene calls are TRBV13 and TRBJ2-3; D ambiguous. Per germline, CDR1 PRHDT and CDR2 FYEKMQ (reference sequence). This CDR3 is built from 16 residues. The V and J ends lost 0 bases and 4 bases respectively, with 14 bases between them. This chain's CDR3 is CASSLGKMWASDTQYF. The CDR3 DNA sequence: TGTGCCAGCAGCTTAGGGAAGATGTGGGCTTCAGATACGCAGTATTTT. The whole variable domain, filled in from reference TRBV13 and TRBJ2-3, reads AAGVIQSPRHLIKEKRETATLKCYPIPRHDTVYWYQQGPGQDPQFLISFYEKMQSDKGSIPDRFSAQQFSDYHSELNMSSLELGDSALYFCASSLGKMWASDTQYFGPGTRLTVL.

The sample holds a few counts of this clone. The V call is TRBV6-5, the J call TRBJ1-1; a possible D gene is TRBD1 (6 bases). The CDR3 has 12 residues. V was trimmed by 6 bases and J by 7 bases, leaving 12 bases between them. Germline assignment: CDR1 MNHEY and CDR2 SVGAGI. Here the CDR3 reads CASRDRGYEAFF. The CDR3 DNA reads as TGTGCCAGCAGGGACAGAGGGTATGAAGCTTTCTTT.

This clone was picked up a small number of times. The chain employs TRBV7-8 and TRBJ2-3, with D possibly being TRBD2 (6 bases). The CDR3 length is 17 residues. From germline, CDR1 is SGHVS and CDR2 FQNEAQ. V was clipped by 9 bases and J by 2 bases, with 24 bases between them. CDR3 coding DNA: TGTGCCAGTTGCTTAGCGCGGGGCAGTCCTTCCACAGATACGCAGTATTTT. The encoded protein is CASCLARGSPSTDTQYF.

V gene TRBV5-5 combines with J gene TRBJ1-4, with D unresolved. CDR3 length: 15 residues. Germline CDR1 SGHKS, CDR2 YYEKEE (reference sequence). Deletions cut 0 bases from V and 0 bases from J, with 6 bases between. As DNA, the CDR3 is TGTGCCAGCAGCTTGGGACTCACAACTAATGAAAAACTGTTTTTT. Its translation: CASSLGLTTNEKLFF.

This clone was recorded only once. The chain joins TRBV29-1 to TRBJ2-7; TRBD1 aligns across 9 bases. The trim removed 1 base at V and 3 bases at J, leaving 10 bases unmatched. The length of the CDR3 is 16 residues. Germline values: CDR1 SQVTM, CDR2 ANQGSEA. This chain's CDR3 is CSVEGGKDRGNYEQYF. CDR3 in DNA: TGCAGCGTTGAAGGGGGGAAGGACAGGGGCAACTACGAGCAGTACTTC.

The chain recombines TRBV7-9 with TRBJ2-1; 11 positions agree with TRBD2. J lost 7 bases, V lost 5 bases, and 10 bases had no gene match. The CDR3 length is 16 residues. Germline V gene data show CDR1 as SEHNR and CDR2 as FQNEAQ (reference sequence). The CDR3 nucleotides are TGTGCCAGCAGCCCCAAGATGGGACTAGCGGATAATGAGCAGTTCTTC. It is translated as CASSPKMGLADNEQFF.

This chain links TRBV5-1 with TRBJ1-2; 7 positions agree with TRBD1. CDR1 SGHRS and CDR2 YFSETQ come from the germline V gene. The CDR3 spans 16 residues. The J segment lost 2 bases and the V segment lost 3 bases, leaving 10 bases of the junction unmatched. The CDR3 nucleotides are TGCGCCAGCAGCTCCAAAGGGGACAGCCTGAACTATGGCTACACCTTC. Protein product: CASSSKGDSLNYGYTF.